This T cell receptor (beta chain) was recorded in a study of blood T cells in healthy people across ages. Whole-study results and caveats: TCR beta diversity tracked closely with naive T cell percentage.

Alongside a J-beta primer mix, a sample-barcoded 5' primer served in a second PCR lasting about 7 to 11 cycles. A 12-random-nucleotide template-switch adaptor tagged each cDNA molecule. One entry per CDR3 protein, called by TCRdb with MiXCR from the 5' RACE reads. Counted here are 980,000 or so distinct CDR3 sequences, 45% to 50% occurring once; the ten biggest clones make up roughly 13%. The CDR3 runs to 17 residues. V shed 0 bases and J shed 1 base, with 14 bases lying between them. CDR1 and CDR2 (germline): SGHAT, FQNNGV. In regard to this clonotype: Its antigen is not identified.

Sequencing was carried out using blood. The TCR comes from a man in his thirties or forties in good health. This chain connects TRBV11-2 to TRBJ2-3, with D possibly TRBD2 on 6 matching bases. In DNA, the CDR3 is TGTGCCAGCAGCTTAGATGGGTGGGCTAGCGGCACAGATACGCAGTATTTT. Its protein product is CASSLDGWASGTDTQYF.